This T cell receptor (beta chain) was profiled in a study of T cells in tumors after PD-1 blockade. Across the study: Blood samples averaged about 110,000 templates (range about 21,000-257,772) and under 40,000 unique clonotypes.

Trimming took 4 bases from V and 5 from J, leaving 14 bases between them. Germline loops: CDR1 SGHTA, CDR2 FQGTGA. This CDR3 has 15 amino acids. Input was about 616 ng to 6,500 ng of genomic DNA from tumor or blood. The table came from immunoSEQ multiplex PCR; TCRdb's copy has only in-frame clones and leaves some out. Of fewer than 40,000 clones in the sample, 70% to 75% were seen once. This sequence was found in a human donor with basal cell carcinoma. The chain carries TRBV7-3 and TRBJ2-2; unclear D gene. The specimen was PBMCs, collected after anti-PD-1 treatment. The CDR3: CASSSVGEGTGELFF. DNA of the CDR3: TGTGCCAGCAGCTCAGTAGGTGAAGGTACCGGGGAGCTGTTTTTT. The whole variable domain, filled in from reference TRBV7-3 and TRBJ2-2, reads GAGVSQTPSNKVTEKGKYVELRCDPISGHTALYWYRQSLGQGPEFLIYFQGTGAADDSGLPNDRFFAVRPEGSVSTLKIQRTERGDSAVYLCASSSVGEGTGELFFGEGSRLTVL.